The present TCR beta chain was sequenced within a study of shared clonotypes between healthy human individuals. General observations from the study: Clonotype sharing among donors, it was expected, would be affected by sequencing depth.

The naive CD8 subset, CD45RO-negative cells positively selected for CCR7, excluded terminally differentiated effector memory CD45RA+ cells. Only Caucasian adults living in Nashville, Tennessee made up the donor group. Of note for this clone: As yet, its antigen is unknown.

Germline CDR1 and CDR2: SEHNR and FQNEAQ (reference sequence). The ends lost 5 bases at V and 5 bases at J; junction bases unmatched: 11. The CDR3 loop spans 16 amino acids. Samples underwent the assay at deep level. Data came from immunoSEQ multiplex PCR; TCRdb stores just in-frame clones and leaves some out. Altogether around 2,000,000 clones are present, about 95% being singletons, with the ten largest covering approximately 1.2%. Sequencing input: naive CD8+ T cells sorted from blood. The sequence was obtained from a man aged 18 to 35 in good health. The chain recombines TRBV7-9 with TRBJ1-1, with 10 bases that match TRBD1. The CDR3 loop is CASSRGGTGAWTEAFF. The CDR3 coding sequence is TGTGCCAGCAGCCGAGGGGGGACAGGGGCATGGACTGAAGCTTTCTTT.